Presented here are 21 T cell receptor beta chains from one specimen sequenced in a study of cytomegalovirus exposure and HLA in healthy donors. Both 60 Vbeta primers and 13 Jbeta primers went into the PCR. Assay: immunoSEQ multiplex PCR; the TCRdb copy retains only in-frame clones and omits some. The top ten clones hold approximately 6.3% of a sample with some 200,000 clones, roughly 76% of them seen once. Sequencing used PBMCs. The origin of the receptors is a man aged 40-50 years in good health and CMV-seropositive.

The V and J genes are TRBV7-9 and TRBJ2-7, with 7 bases fitting TRBD1. The CDR3 is 14 residues long. J lost 0 bases, V lost 5 bases, and 4 bases had no gene match. Per the germline V gene, CDR1 is SEHNR and CDR2 is FQNEAQ (reference sequence). The CDR3 DNA follows: TGTGCCAGCAGCAGACAGGGAAGCTCCTACGAGCAGTACTTC. It codes for CASSRQGSSYEQYF.

This clone occurred a few times. The V gene is TRBV12-5, the J gene TRBJ1-5; 8 bases match TRBD1. Trimming cost V 9 bases and J 1 base; bases outside gene matches: 8. Germline CDR1 is LGHNT and CDR2 is FRNRAP. This CDR3 is built from 15 residues. The CDR3 nucleotides are TGTGCTAGCTTAGAACAGGGGGTGAGCAATCAGCCCCAGCATTTT. This sequence encodes CASLEQGVSNQPQHF.

V usage is TRBV5-1 and J usage is TRBJ2-5; D is ambiguous. The J call may be mistaken, given a closer DNA end match to TRBJ2-7. CDR1 is SGHRS and CDR2 is YFSETQ in the germline V gene. This CDR3 contains 11 residues. CDR3 DNA sequence: TGCGCCAGCAGCGCCAAGTACGAGCAGTACTTC. The encoded protein is CASSAKYEQYF.

The J gene is TRBJ2-1, the V gene TRBV12-5; TRBD1 matches 9 bases. Unmatched junction bases numbered 20, after V lost 2 bases and J lost 0 bases. Germline V gives CDR1 LGHNT, CDR2 FRNRAP. The CDR3 extends over 22 amino acids. The CDR3 DNA sequence: TGTGCTAGTGGTTTGCTACCCGTTCCGTTACCGGGACAGGGCATCTCCTACAATGAGCAGTTCTTC. Its translation: CASGLLPVPLPGQGISYNEQFF.

The J gene is TRBJ2-5, the V gene TRBV7-6; D possibly corresponds to TRBD1 (6 bases). V was shortened by 2 bases and J by 5 bases, with 12 bases between the two germline ends. Germline V gene sequence: CDR1 SGHVS, CDR2 FNYEAQ. This CDR3 has 14 residues. The CDR3 protein is CASSLNHRVETQYF. The CDR3 region has the DNA TGTGCCAGCAGCTTAAACCACAGGGTCGAGACCCAGTACTTC.

The gene calls are TRBV7-2 and TRBJ2-2, with TRBD2 matching over 9 bases. Germline V gene data show CDR1 as SGHTA and CDR2 as FQGNSA. With 0 bases clipped from V and 7 bases from J, the junction kept 3 bases outside the gene matches. CDR3 length equals 15 residues. CDR3 sequence (DNA): TGTGCCAGCAGCTTAGCAGCGGGGGGTGGCGGGGAGCTGTTTTTT. Translating gives CASSLAAGGGGELFF.

The chain joins TRBV28 to TRBJ2-5; tentative D call: TRBD1 (7 bases). The CDR3 spans 14 residues. Germline V lookup: CDR1 MDHEN, CDR2 SYDVKM. With 6 bases removed from V and 2 bases from J, the gap between germline ends came to 13 bases. The CDR3 is CASREGAGQETQYF. Here the CDR3 DNA reads TGTGCCAGCAGGGAGGGGGCGGGGCAAGAGACCCAGTACTTC.

The chain carries TRBV19 and TRBJ2-2, with TRBD2 matching over 11 bases. Germline CDR1 reads LNHDA; CDR2 reads SQIVND (reference sequence). Trimming removed 3 bases from V and 0 bases from J; junction bases left unmatched: 6. The CDR3 totals 18 residues. In DNA, the CDR3 is TGTGCCAGTAGTATCCGGACTAGCGGGTACCCGAACACCGGGGAGCTGTTTTTT. Protein product: CASSIRTSGYPNTGELFF.

This clone turned up a few times. This sequence joins TRBV7-2 and TRBJ2-7; D gene unclear. In germline, CDR1 is SGHTA, CDR2 FQGNSA. The CDR3 length is 13 residues. V lost 5 bases and J lost 0, with 8 bases in between. This CDR3 reads CASSLPVSYEQYF. The CDR3 DNA reads as TGTGCCAGCAGCCTTCCGGTCTCCTACGAGCAGTACTTC. Full variable domain (remainder filled in from reference TRBV7-2 and TRBJ2-7): GAGVSQSPSNKVTEKGKDVELRCDPISGHTALYWYRQSLGQGLEFLIYFQGNSAPDKSGLPSDRFSAERTGGSVSTLTIQRTQQEDSAVYLCASSLPVSYEQYFGPGTRLTVT.

The chain has TRBV27 and TRBJ1-2, with 8 nucleotides matching TRBD1. The junction had 15 bases not matched to a gene; V was cut back by 4 bases and J by 5 bases. The germline CDR1 and CDR2 sequences are MNHEY and SMNVEV (reference sequence). This CDR3 contains 17 residues. CDR3 DNA: TGTGCCAGCAGTTCCACGGCCGGGCAGGGGGCGAATTATGGCTACACCTTC. Translation: CASSSTAGQGANYGYTF.

This clone was observed a few times. V and J are TRBV6-4 and TRBJ2-2, with 10 bases that match TRBD2. The CDR3 covers 14 residues. J was trimmed by 5 bases and V by 6 bases; bases with no gene match: 3. Per the germline V gene, CDR1 is MRHNA and CDR2 is SNTAGT. The CDR3 region is CASSTSGETGELFF. The CDR3, as DNA: TGTGCCAGCAGCACTAGCGGGGAGACCGGGGAGCTGTTTTTT.

This chain connects TRBV5-6 to TRBJ1-1; TRBD1 matches at 9 bases. This CDR3 has 14 amino acids. V shed 3 bases, J shed 4 bases, and the junction held 4 bases outside the gene matches. Germline assignment: CDR1 SGHDT and CDR2 YYEEEE. CDR3 in amino acids: CASSSGTGITEAFF. CDR3 DNA: TGTGCCAGCAGCTCCGGGACAGGGATCACTGAAGCTTTCTTT.

The rearrangement uses TRBV28 and TRBJ2-7; D is perhaps TRBD2 (6 bases). Germline CDR1 MDHEN, CDR2 SYDVKM. Trimming took 1 base from V and 7 from J, leaving 17 bases between them. The CDR3 consists of 15 residues. In DNA form, the CDR3 reads TGTGCCAGCAGTTTATCGGCGGGACTTACTCTTGAGCAGTACTTC. It translates to CASSLSAGLTLEQYF. The full variable domain, rest sourced from reference TRBV28 and TRBJ2-7, is DVKVTQSSRYLVKRTGEKVFLECVQDMDHENMFWYRQDPGLGLRLIYFSYDVKMKEKGDIPEGYSVSREKKERFSLILESASTNQTSMYLCASSLSAGLTLEQYFGPGTRLTVT.

This clone came up once. The chain recombines TRBV25-1 with TRBJ1-2; tentatively, D is TRBD1 (6 bases). Germline CDR1 MGHDK, CDR2 SYGVNS. V lost 2 bases and J 6 bases, leaving 13 bases between the germline ends. The CDR3 sequence is 14 residues long. CDR3 region: CASSEPGTSNGYTF. Written as DNA, the CDR3 is TGTGCCAGCAGTGAACCCGGGACATCCAATGGCTACACCTTC.

In its sample, this clone was seen once. The rearrangement joins TRBV6-1 to TRBJ2-1; possible D gene TRBD1, 6 bases. There are 14 residues in the CDR3. CDR1 and CDR2 from the germline V gene are MNHNS and SASEGT. V was clipped by 2 bases and J by 7 bases, with 12 bases between them. For the CDR3, the DNA is TGTGCCAGCAGTGAAAGTAGGGGGTGGAATGAGCAGTTCTTC. It translates to CASSESRGWNEQFF.

This rearrangement joins TRBV7-2 to TRBJ2-1; maybe TRBD2 (5 bases). Trimming left V 1 base short and J 8 bases short, with 15 bases between. CDR1 is SGHTA and CDR2 is FQGNSA in the germline V gene. The CDR3 runs to 15 residues. This chain's CDR3 is CASSLGMGSNHEQFF. The CDR3 coding sequence is TGTGCCAGCAGCTTAGGAATGGGGAGCAACCATGAGCAGTTCTTC.

This clone was observed a handful of times. The chain uses TRBV7-3 and TRBJ1-6; D is uncertain. Germline CDR1 and CDR2: SGHTA and FQGTGA. Trimming stripped 5 bases from V and 9 bases from J, with 17 bases between. The CDR3 contains 15 residues. In nucleotides, the CDR3 is TGTGCCAGCAGCCCCCGGGCGGGAGTTGGTTCACCCCTCCACTTT. This encodes CASSPRAGVGSPLHF.

The CDR3 nucleotides are TGTGCCAGCAGCGTCGCGGGGGCACTCACAGATACGCAGTATTTT. Its translation is CASSVAGALTDTQYF. V and J are TRBV9 and TRBJ2-3; perhaps TRBD2 as D (7 bases). Between the trimmed V and J ends, which lost 2 bases and 2 bases, there was a span of 12 bases. Germline CDR1 SGDLS, CDR2 YYNGEE. The CDR3 spans 15 residues. Full variable domain (outside the CDR3, taken from reference TRBV9 and TRBJ2-3): DSGVTQTPKHLITATGQRVTLRCSPRSGDLSVYWYQQSLDQGLQFLIQYYNGEERAKGNILERFSAQQFPDLHSELNLSSLELGDSALYFCASSVAGALTDTQYFGPGTRLTVL.

This rearrangement joins TRBV30 to TRBJ1-1; D is undetermined. Per the germline V gene, CDR1 is GTSNPN and CDR2 is SVGIG (reference sequence). The CDR3 has 14 residues. The ends were cut back, 0 bases at V and 1 base at J, with 9 bases in the middle. The CDR3 reads CAWSVDRGNTEAFF. The CDR3 DNA follows: TGTGCCTGGAGTGTAGACCGGGGGAACACTGAAGCTTTCTTT.

V gene TRBV29-1 combines with J gene TRBJ2-5, with a possible D match to TRBD1 (6 bases). CDR1 and CDR2 from the germline V gene are SQVTM and ANQGSEA. The germline V and J ends were trimmed by 4 bases and 3 bases, with 9 bases remaining between them. This CDR3 has 12 residues. This chain's CDR3 is CSVGRTEETQYF. CDR3 in DNA: TGCAGCGTTGGAAGGACAGAAGAGACCCAGTACTTC.

On this clone itself: Other DNA variants within this sample encode the same CDR3. This chain connects TRBV9 to TRBJ1-2, with 7 bases fitting TRBD1. Germline-derived CDR1 and CDR2 are SGDLS and YYNGEE. The junction had 6 bases not matched to a gene; V was cut back by 0 bases and J by 7 bases. This CDR3 spans 14 amino acids. In nucleotides, the CDR3 is TGTGCCAGCAGCGTAGGACAGGGAGTCGGTGGCTACACCTTC. Protein product: CASSVGQGVGGYTF.